The rows below give T cell receptor beta chains drawn from one sample of a study of blood T cell repertoires in COVID-19. Using immunoSEQ multiplex PCR, the repertoire was profiled, and TCRdb retains in-frame clones only, with some absent. The data hold about 300,000 clones, with approximately 89% observed a single time. Sample: peripheral blood. These TCRs come from a woman younger than 45 with COVID-19, enrolled during active disease. Each CDR3 is given with its conserved first and last residue. D genes are given only for firm matches. Clone size appears in some rows only: once, few, many, or a class for an expanded clone.

J gene | V gene | D gene | clone size | CDR3 length | CDR3 protein | CDR3 DNA
TRBJ2-1 | TRBV5-6 | - | once | 12 | CASSLSSLEQFF | TGTGCCAGCAGCTTGTCAAGCCTTGAGCAGTTCTTC
TRBJ2-3 | TRBV27 | - | few | 15 | CASRRRETSTDTQYF | TGTGCCAGCCGTAGGAGGGAAACTTCCACAGATACGCAGTATTTT
TRBJ1-4 | TRBV7-9 | TRBD1 | - | 14 | CASKRTGQNEKLFF | TGTGCCAGCAAACGGACAGGCCAAAATGAAAAACTGTTTTTT
TRBJ1-3 | TRBV7-9 | - | - | 18 | CASSLQLVREPTGNTIYF | TGTGCCAGCAGCTTACAGCTGGTGAGGGAACCAACTGGAAACACCATATATTTT
TRBJ1-2 | TRBV18 | - | - | 15 | CASSPQGVDGYGYTF | TGTGCCAGCTCACCACAGGGAGTTGATGGCTATGGCTACACCTTC
TRBJ2-5 | TRBV18 | - | - | 14 | CASSPWTTQETQYF | TGTGCCAGCTCACCCTGGACAACCCAAGAGACCCAGTACTTC
TRBJ1-2 | TRBV18 | TRBD1 | - | 15 | CASSPTDTGAYGYTF | TGTGCCAGCTCACCCACCGACACAGGGGCCTATGGCTACACCTTC
TRBJ1-1 | TRBV28 | - | few | 13 | CASKWSVNTEAFF | TGTGCCAGCAAATGGTCAGTGAACACTGAAGCTTTCTTT
TRBJ1-1 | TRBV28 | - | - | 15 | CASSLGTSGSTEAFF | TGTGCCAGCAGTTTAGGGACTTCAGGTTCTACTGAAGCTTTCTTT
TRBJ1-1 | TRBV5-6 | - | once | 13 | CASSPGQNTEAFF | TGTGCCAGCAGTCCGGGACAGAACACTGAAGCTTTCTTT
TRBJ2-3 | TRBV7-7 | - | - | 16 | CASSLAAGFRTDTQYF | TGTGCTAGCAGCTTAGCTGCAGGGTTTCGAACAGATACGCAGTATTTT
TRBJ2-1 | TRBV5-4 | - | - | 15 | CASSGGQGPTNEQFF | TGTGCCAGCAGTGGTGGGCAGGGGCCGACAAATGAGCAGTTCTTC
TRBJ1-2 | TRBV3-1/TRBV3-2 | - | - | 15 | CASSQETGGGYGYTF | TGTGCCAGCAGCCAAGAAACGGGGGGTGGCTATGGCTACACCTTC
TRBJ2-5 | TRBV3-1/TRBV3-2 | TRBD2 | once | 16 | CASSQNSAGGQETQYF | TGTGCCAGCAGCCAAAACTCGGCGGGGGGGCAAGAGACCCAGTACTTC
TRBJ1-1 | TRBV4-3 | - | - | 15 | CASSRFAGTYTEAFF | TGCGCCAGCAGTCGTTTCGCAGGCACCTACACTGAAGCTTTCTTT
TRBJ2-5 | TRBV7-9 | - | - | 14 | CASSLSTGRETQYF | TGTGCCAGCAGCTTAAGTACCGGGAGAGAGACCCAGTACTTC
TRBJ2-7 | TRBV19 | TRBD2 | - | 12 | CASSTGGYEQYF | TGTGCCAGTAGTACCGGGGGGTACGAGCAGTACTTC
TRBJ2-5 | TRBV6-5 | TRBD2 | - | 15 | CASSYKRGGLETQYF | TGTGCCAGCAGTTACAAGCGGGGGGGCTTGGAGACCCAGTACTTC
TRBJ1-1 | TRBV30 | TRBD1 | - | 12 | CAWSGQGAEAFF | TGTGCCTGGAGTGGACAGGGTGCTGAAGCTTTCTTT
TRBJ1-2 | TRBV15 | - | once | 15 | CATSREARDYYGYTF | TGTGCCACCAGCAGAGAGGCGCGGGATTACTATGGCTACACCTTC
TRBJ2-5 | TRBV6-6 | TRBD1 | - | 14 | CASNPGQKVETQYF | TGTGCCAGCAACCCGGGACAGAAAGTAGAGACCCAGTACTTC
TRBJ1-3 | TRBV5-1 | - | - | 15 | CASSPGGTGGNTIYF | TGCGCCAGCAGCCCCGGCGGGACGGGAGGAAACACCATATATTTT
TRBJ2-2 | TRBV5-1 | - | - | 12 | CASSLLAGELFF | TGCGCCAGCAGCTTGTTAGCCGGGGAGCTGTTTTTT
TRBJ1-2 | TRBV19 | - | - | 13 | CASRPYSDYGYTF | TGTGCCAGTAGACCTTACTCGGACTATGGCTACACCTTC
TRBJ1-2 | TRBV3-1/TRBV3-2 | TRBD1 | once | 13 | CASSLGRTGDYTF | TGTGCCAGCAGCCTAGGCAGGACAGGGGACTACACCTTC
TRBJ2-3 | TRBV28 | TRBD1 | - | 11 | CASLQGASQYF | TGTGCCAGCCTTCAGGGGGCCTCGCAGTATTTT
TRBJ1-3 | TRBV12-5 | TRBD1 | - | 15 | CASGDRGSPGNTIYF | TGTGCTAGTGGGGACAGGGGTTCCCCTGGAAACACCATATATTTT
TRBJ2-7 | TRBV11-3 | - | - | 14 | CASSLDTAGYEQYF | TGTGCCAGCAGCTTAGATACTGCAGGCTACGAGCAGTACTTC
TRBJ1-1 | TRBV19 | - | - | 15 | CASKFSGQGSAEAFF | TGTGCCAGTAAATTTTCGGGTCAAGGCAGCGCTGAAGCTTTCTTT
TRBJ1-2 | TRBV11-2 | - | - | 13 | CASSLDGGRGYTF | TGTGCCAGCAGCTTAGATGGGGGGAGAGGCTACACCTTC
TRBJ1-3 | TRBV2 | - | - | 18 | CASSPGWGGQSSGNTIYF | TGTGCCAGCAGTCCCGGATGGGGAGGGCAATCCTCTGGAAACACCATATATTTT
TRBJ1-3 | TRBV21-1 | - | - | 14 | CAGHRVASGNTIYF | -
TRBJ2-7 | TRBV14 | TRBD2 | - | 16 | CASSQRLAGGVGEQYF | TGTGCCAGCAGCCAACGACTAGCGGGGGGAGTTGGCGAGCAGTACTTC
TRBJ1-2 | TRBV9 | - | - | 13 | CASSGTAGYGYTF | TGTGCCAGCAGCGGGACAGCTGGCTATGGCTACACCTTC
TRBJ1-1 | TRBV5-1 | TRBD1 | once | 16 | CASSLGAGQGNTEAFF | TGCGCCAGCAGCTTGGGGGCGGGACAGGGGAACACTGAAGCTTTCTTT
TRBJ1-1 | TRBV10-3 | TRBD1 | - | 14 | CAISEGTVNTEAFF | TGTGCCATCAGTGAGGGGACAGTGAACACTGAAGCTTTCTTT
TRBJ1-6 | TRBV10-1 | - | - | 15 | CASSDGAGSGSPLHF | TGCGCCAGCAGTGACGGTGCGGGGTCCGGATCACCCCTCCACTTT
TRBJ1-6 | TRBV27 | - | - | 15 | CASNVKGGWDSPLHF | TGTGCCAGCAACGTTAAGGGGGGGTGGGATTCACCCCTCCACTTT
TRBJ2-7 | TRBV24-1 | - | - | 13 | CATSDSNQAEQYF | TGTGCCACCAGTGATTCCAATCAGGCCGAGCAGTACTTC
TRBJ2-5 | TRBV27 | - | - | 14 | CASSARQWQETQYF | TGTGCCAGCAGTGCAAGACAGTGGCAAGAGACCCAGTACTTC
TRBJ1-1 | TRBV18 | TRBD1 | - | 15 | CASSPPAGGNTEAFF | TGTGCCAGCTCACCACCGGCAGGGGGGAACACTGAAGCTTTCTTT
TRBJ1-1 | TRBV28 | TRBD1 | - | 14 | CASSKGQGNTEAFF | TGTGCCAGCAGCAAAGGACAGGGCAACACTGAAGCTTTCTTT
TRBJ2-6 | TRBV7-2 | - | - | 18 | CASSSRRARSSGANVLTF | TGTGCCAGCAGCTCCCGGAGGGCCAGGAGCTCTGGGGCCAACGTCCTGACTTTC
TRBJ1-1 | TRBV6-5 | TRBD1 | - | 14 | CASRSWGQAEEAFF | TGTGCCAGCAGAAGCTGGGGACAGGCGGAAGAAGCTTTCTTT
TRBJ1-2 | TRBV18 | TRBD1 | - | 15 | CASSPNDRAIYGYTF | TGTGCCAGCTCACCGAATGACAGGGCCATATATGGCTACACCTTC
TRBJ1-2 | TRBV3-1/TRBV3-2 | - | once | 11 | CASSQTGSSTF | TGTGCCAGCAGCCAGACAGGATCCAGTACCTTC
TRBJ2-3 | TRBV15 | TRBD2 | - | 17 | CATSRAAGGPQVDTQYF | TGTGCCACCAGCAGAGCAGCGGGGGGGCCTCAGGTAGATACGCAGTATTTT
TRBJ1-1 | TRBV7-3 | - | - | 13 | CASSLTLRSEAFF | TGTGCCAGCAGCTTAACTCTCAGATCAGAAGCTTTCTTT
TRBJ2-2 | TRBV6-2/TRBV6-3 | - | - | 13 | CASSSRDTGELFF | TGTGCCAGCAGTTCGAGAGACACCGGGGAGCTGTTTTTT
TRBJ1-2 | TRBV30 | TRBD1 | - | 13 | CAWSGTGGYGYTF | TGTGCCTGGAGTGGAACAGGGGGCTATGGCTACACCTTC
TRBJ1-2 | TRBV27 | - | - | 15 | CASSFTVGGHYGYTF | TGTGCCAGCAGTTTCACGGTAGGGGGACACTATGGCTACACCTTC
TRBJ1-4 | TRBV6-1 | - | - | 15 | CASSEGTAENEKLFF | TGTGCCAGCAGTGAAGGGACAGCTGAAAATGAAAAACTGTTTTTT
TRBJ1-1 | TRBV7-9 | TRBD1 | - | 14 | CASSRDRGQTEAFF | TGTGCCAGCAGCCGGGACAGGGGGCAGACTGAAGCTTTCTTT
TRBJ2-1 | TRBV2 | - | - | 15 | CASSEEFRGWNEQFF | TGTGCCAGCAGTGAGGAGTTCAGGGGCTGGAATGAGCAGTTCTTC
TRBJ2-7 | TRBV4-3 | TRBD1 | few | 13 | CASSPGTGGEQYF | TGCGCCAGCAGCCCCGGGACAGGGGGCGAGCAGTACTTC
TRBJ2-2 | TRBV3-1/TRBV3-2 | TRBD1 | - | 17 | CASSQLSTGGNTGELFF | TGTGCCAGCAGCCAACTATCGACAGGGGGAAACACCGGGGAGCTGTTTTTT
TRBJ2-7 | TRBV14 | - | - | 15 | CASSQFGRGGDEQYF | TGTGCCAGCAGCCAATTTGGCAGGGGCGGCGACGAGCAGTACTTC
TRBJ2-3 | TRBV11-3 | TRBD2 | - | 17 | CASSFGTSGGITDTQYF | TGTGCCAGCAGCTTCGGGACTAGCGGGGGGATCACAGATACGCAGTATTTT